This T cell receptor (beta chain) was found in a study of T-cell memory formation after mild COVID-19. There are a few counts of this clonotype. V gave up 2 bases and J gave up 7 bases, with 13 bases separating them. Germline assignment: CDR1 SGHRS and CDR2 YFSETQ. The CDR3 length is 15 residues. TCRalpha and TCRbeta libraries used 5'RACE with constant-segment primers and UMIs. TCRdb re-derived calls from the 5' RACE reads in MiXCR, one entry per CDR3 protein. Here the sample spans hundreds of thousands of distinct CDR3 sequences, approximately 15% being singletons. Sequenced input: PBMCs or a T cell subset sorted from them (not recorded which). This TCR derives from a man younger than 30 who had mild COVID-19 (a few samples of this study predate the infection). Cell type and time point are not known. The rearrangement joins TRBV5-1 to TRBJ1-6, with D maybe TRBD1 (5 bases). As DNA, the CDR3 is TGCGCCAGCAGCTTCGGGGGGATGGAGAATTCACCCCTCCACTTT. The encoded protein is CASSFGGMENSPLHF.